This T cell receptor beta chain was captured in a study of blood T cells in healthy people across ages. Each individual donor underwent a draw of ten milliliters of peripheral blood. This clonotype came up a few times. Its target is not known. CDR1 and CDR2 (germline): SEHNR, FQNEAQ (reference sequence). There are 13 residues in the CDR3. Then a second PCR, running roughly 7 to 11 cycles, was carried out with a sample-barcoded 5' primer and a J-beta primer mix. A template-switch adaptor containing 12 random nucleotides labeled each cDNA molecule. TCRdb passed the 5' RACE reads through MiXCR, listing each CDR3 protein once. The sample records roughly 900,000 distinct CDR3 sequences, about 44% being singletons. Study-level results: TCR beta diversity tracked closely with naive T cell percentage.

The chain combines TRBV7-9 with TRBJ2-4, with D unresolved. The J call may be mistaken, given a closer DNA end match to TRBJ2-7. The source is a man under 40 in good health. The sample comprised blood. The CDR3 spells CASSVELANEQYF. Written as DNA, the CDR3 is TGTGCCAGCAGCGTAGAGTTGGCAAACGAGCAGTACTTC.